One sample yielded the 22 T cell receptor beta chains listed below, sequenced in a study of post-analysis software for immune sequencing data. Study findings and constraints: Included in a set of four or five TRBV segments more frequent in patients than controls were TRBV5-6, TRBV5-1 and TRBV20-1.

The antigens for these receptors are not known. The TCR beta cDNA libraries contained unique molecular identifiers. Each CDR3 protein gets one entry after TCRdb re-called the PCR reads with MiXCR. Altogether 400,000 to 500,000 distinct CDR3 sequences are present, more than 30% being singletons, with the ten largest covering approximately 7.1%. Sequencing was carried out using blood. Receptor source: a girl aged 2 to 9 with multiple sclerosis.

This sequence joins TRBV6-1 and TRBJ1-6, with D possibly TRBD1 on 6 matching bases. The CDR3 has 18 residues. Trimming stripped 6 bases from V and 5 bases from J, with 23 bases between. Germline CDR1 reads MNHNS; CDR2 reads SASEGT. The CDR3 sequence is CASRKVTGLLQNNSPLHF. CDR3 nucleotides: TGTGCCAGCAGGAAAGTGACAGGACTGCTGCAAAATAATTCACCCCTCCACTTT.

This chain joins TRBV5-1 and TRBJ1-3; D is ambiguous. V dropped 1 base and J dropped 4 bases, with 6 bases sitting between them. Per the germline V gene, CDR1 is SGHRS and CDR2 is YFSETQ. The CDR3 spans 13 residues. CDR3 nucleotide sequence: TGCGCCAGCAGCTTGCAGGCGGGAAACACCATATATTTT. It specifies CASSLQAGNTIYF.

The chain links TRBV20-1 to TRBJ2-1; 7 nucleotides match TRBD2. Germline V gene data show CDR1 as DFQATT and CDR2 as SNEGSKA (reference sequence). The junction had 11 bases not matched to a gene; V was cut back by 6 bases and J by 3 bases. The CDR3 spans 15 residues. In DNA form, the CDR3 reads TGCAGTGCCCCTGCCCGGGCTAGCGGCTACAATGAGCAGTTCTTC. Translated: CSAPARASGYNEQFF.

The chain uses TRBV15 and TRBJ2-7, with no clear D. The CDR3 has 16 amino acids. V was trimmed by 3 bases and J by 2 bases, leaving 17 bases between them. Looked up from germline, CDR1 is LNHNV and CDR2 is YYDKDF (reference sequence). CDR3 sequence reads: CATSSYDGPETYEQYF. CDR3 DNA: TGTGCCACCAGCAGCTACGACGGTCCAGAGACCTACGAGCAGTACTTC.

The chain's CDR3 is CSAREDRGYYGYTF. The CDR3, as DNA: TGCAGTGCTAGAGAGGACAGGGGTTACTATGGCTACACCTTC. The rearrangement uses TRBV20-1 and TRBJ1-2; 9 bases are a match to TRBD1. V shed 0 bases, J shed 3 bases, and the junction held 2 bases outside the gene matches. This CDR3 is 14 amino acids long. Germline loops: CDR1 DFQATT, CDR2 SNEGSKA (reference sequence).

This clonotype was counted a few times. The rearrangement links TRBV6-5 to TRBJ2-5; a weak D match, TRBD2 (5 bases). The CDR3 has 15 residues. Deletions cut 3 bases from V and 4 bases from J, with 15 bases between. The V gene's germline CDR1 is MNHEY and CDR2 SVGAGI. The CDR3 DNA is TGTGCCAGCAGTTATGTTTGGGCTAGCCGAGAGACCCAGTACTTC. Protein sequence: CASSYVWASRETQYF.

The chain employs TRBV6-5 and TRBJ2-7, with a weak D call TRBD2 (6 bases). This CDR3 comprises 16 residues. The V end was cut by 0 bases, the J end by 2 bases, with 14 bases between. Germline V gene data show CDR1 as MNHEY and CDR2 as SVGAGI. The CDR3 region is CASSYSTSTLTYEQYF. CDR3 coding DNA: TGTGCCAGCAGTTACTCTACTAGCACACTCACCTACGAGCAGTACTTC.

This clonotype was seen a handful of times. The genes are TRBV28 and TRBJ2-1; 8 nucleotides align to TRBD1. J lost 6 bases, V lost 7 bases, and 8 bases had no gene match. CDR1 and CDR2 from the germline V gene are MDHEN and SYDVKM. CDR3 length: 14 amino acids. The CDR3 loop reads CASKTGTGFNEQFF. CDR3 bases: TGTGCCAGCAAAACCGGGACAGGCTTCAATGAGCAGTTCTTC.

The DNA for the CDR3 is TGCAGCGTTGAACTACGTTCTTACAGGGCTCAAGAGACCCAGTACTTC. It encodes CSVELRSYRAQETQYF. V gene TRBV29-1 combines with J gene TRBJ2-5, with a possible D match to TRBD1 (6 bases). The CDR3 runs 16 residues. Trimming removed 2 bases at V and 2 bases at J, with 18 bases between. Germline assignment: CDR1 SQVTM and CDR2 ANQGSEA.

The table lists this clonotype with a few counts. Here the CDR3 DNA reads TGCAGTGCTGTCGGCGGGGCTAGCACAGATACGCAGTATTTT. This translates into CSAVGGASTDTQYF. The V and J genes are TRBV20-1 and TRBJ2-3, with D tentatively TRBD2 (6 bases). The CDR3 covers 14 residues. V dropped 5 bases and J dropped 0 bases, with 12 bases sitting between them. Germline-derived CDR1 and CDR2 are DFQATT and SNEGSKA (reference sequence).

This clonotype was seen a few times. The CDR3 coding sequence is TGTGCCAGCAGCTTGGTGGACAGGGCGAACACTGAAGCTTTCTTT. It specifies CASSLVDRANTEAFF. This chain uses TRBV5-4 with TRBJ1-1; 8 nucleotides align to TRBD1. V shed 0 bases and J 1 base; nucleotides not matched to a gene: 2. This CDR3 has 15 residues. Per the germline V gene, CDR1 is SGHNT and CDR2 is YYREEE (reference sequence).

The rearrangement links TRBV6-5 to TRBJ2-2, with D possibly being TRBD1 or TRBD2 (7 bases each). Looked up from germline, CDR1 is MNHEY and CDR2 is SVGAGI. The CDR3 consists of 15 residues. Trimming removed 0 bases from V and 7 bases from J, with 12 bases in between. The CDR3 nucleotides are TGTGCCAGCAGTTACTCGACAGGGAGGGACGGGGAGCTGTTTTTT. Amino acids: CASSYSTGRDGELFF.

This clonotype was seen only a few times. V is TRBV27 and J is TRBJ2-7; unclear D gene. There are 13 residues in the CDR3. CDR1 and CDR2 from the germline V gene are MNHEY and SMNVEV (reference sequence). Trimming took off 5 bases at V and 5 bases at J, with 13 bases between the two ends. CDR3 nucleotides: TGTGCCAGCAGTCCCACAGCAGCCCACGAGCAGTACTTC. Its translation: CASSPTAAHEQYF.

This clonotype was counted between two and nine times. A much larger clone is a single base away; this may be a read error. V and J are TRBV7-8 and TRBJ2-7; D not resolved. The V end lost 4 bases, the J end lost 2 bases, and 6 bases lay between the germline ends. The CDR3 consists of 12 residues. Germline V lookup: CDR1 SGHVS, CDR2 FQNEAQ. The CDR3 protein is CASSSATYEQYF. DNA for the CDR3: TGTGCCAGCAGCTCCGCGACCTACGAGCAGTACTTC.

The rearrangement uses TRBV14 and TRBJ1-1; 7 nucleotides line up with TRBD1. The V gene's germline CDR1 is SGHDN and CDR2 FVKESK. J was trimmed by 6 bases and V by 4 bases; bases with no gene match: 5. The CDR3 runs to 13 residues. The CDR3 nucleotides read TGTGCCAGCAGCCCCAGGGGGAGTCCTGAAGCTTTCTTT. It specifies CASSPRGSPEAFF. Supplemented by reference TRBV14 and TRBJ1-1, the full variable domain reads EAGVTQFPSHSVIEKGQTVTLRCDPISGHDNLYWYRRVMGKEIKFLLHFVKESKQDESGMPNNRFLAERTGGTYSTLKVQPAELEDSGVYFCASSPRGSPEAFFGQGTRLTVV.

This clonotype has a handful of counts. V gene TRBV20-1 combines with J gene TRBJ2-5; D uncertain. CDR1 is DFQATT and CDR2 is SNEGSKA in the germline V gene (reference sequence). The germline V and J ends were trimmed by 8 bases and 3 bases, with 10 bases remaining between them. The CDR3 contains 11 residues. CDR3 residues: CSKVLKETQYF. CDR3 nucleotide sequence: TGCAGTAAGGTCCTTAAAGAGACCCAGTACTTC.

The gene calls are TRBV25-1 and TRBJ1-2; D is unclear. Per the germline V gene, CDR1 is MGHDK and CDR2 is SYGVNS. This CDR3 contains 13 residues. V dropped 1 base and J dropped 2 bases, with 5 bases sitting between them. The CDR3 spells CASSEWENYGYTF. CDR3 nucleotides: TGTGCCAGCAGTGAATGGGAGAACTATGGCTACACCTTC.

J is TRBJ2-7 and V is TRBV29-1, with D perhaps TRBD1 or TRBD2 (5 bases each). V shed 4 bases and J shed 2 bases, with 15 bases lying between them. The CDR3 consists of 14 residues. Germline loops: CDR1 SQVTM, CDR2 ANQGSEA. In nucleotides, the CDR3 is TGCAGCGTTGGAGGGGTCACTATTCCCTACGAGCAGTACTTC. Translated: CSVGGVTIPYEQYF.

This clonotype has more than one count but fewer than ten. The chain has TRBV29-1 and TRBJ2-5; TRBD2 agrees at 9 bases. The CDR3 consists of 14 residues. CDR1 SQVTM and CDR2 ANQGSEA come from the germline V gene. V trimming: 4 bases; J trimming: 4 bases; junction bases outside the gene matches: 7. CDR3: CSVAGRGGLETQYF. CDR3 sequence (DNA): TGCAGCGTTGCGGGGCGGGGGGGCTTAGAGACCCAGTACTTC.

V usage is TRBV29-1 and J usage is TRBJ2-1, with TRBD1 matching 9 bases. The CDR3 contains 16 residues. J was trimmed by 4 bases and V by 2 bases; bases with no gene match: 9. The germline V gene encodes CDR1 SQVTM and CDR2 ANQGSEA. The CDR3 bases are TGCAGCGTTGAATTCTCGACAGGGGGGAGTTACAATGAGCAGTTCTTC. This sequence encodes CSVEFSTGGSYNEQFF.

This clonotype was detected a few times. The chain employs TRBV7-3 and TRBJ1-6, with D possibly being TRBD1 (6 bases). The CDR3 spans 15 residues. V was trimmed by 5 bases and J by 5 bases, leaving 13 bases between them. The germline V gene encodes CDR1 SGHTA and CDR2 FQGTGA. In nucleotides, the CDR3 is TGTGCCAGCAGCCCGCAGGGGTCAGATAATTCACCCCTCCACTTT. Protein sequence: CASSPQGSDNSPLHF.

The chain has TRBV12-3 or TRBV12-4 and TRBJ2-7; the D gene is possibly TRBD1 (7 bases). V shed 1 base and J shed 3 bases, with 19 bases lying between them. The CDR3 extends over 17 amino acids. CDR3 in DNA: TGTGCCAGCAGTTTAGAAGGAGGGCGGGACAGACTCTACGAGCAGTACTTC. Protein product: CASSLEGGRDRLYEQYF.